The rows below give T cell receptor beta chains drawn from one sample of a study of cytomegalovirus exposure and HLA in healthy donors. The table came from immunoSEQ multiplex PCR; TCRdb's copy has only in-frame clones and leaves some out. The table includes about 130,000 clones, over 75% detected once. The sequenced material came from PBMCs. The receptor set was obtained from a woman aged 35 to 49 in good health and CMV-seropositive. Both conserved end residues are trimmed from each CDR3. The D gene is left open where the match is weak.

j_call d_call cdr3_length v_call cdr3_aa
TRBJ2-7 TRBD2 13 TRBV5-5 ASSPGLAASYEQY
TRBJ1-3 TRBD1 14 TRBV10-3 AISETTGYSGNTIY
TRBJ2-7 . 12 TRBV5-1 ASSLSGFSYEQY
TRBJ2-7 . 9 TRBV20-1 SAIDSYEQY
TRBJ1-6 . 10 TRBV6-5 ASSFGRSPLH
TRBJ2-2 TRBD2 14 TRBV15 ATSSWTSGNTGELF
TRBJ1-1 TRBD1 11 TRBV5-1 ASSLQGGTEAF
TRBJ2-5 TRBD1 12 TRBV19 ASSTTGGGETQY
TRBJ2-1 . 13 TRBV7-2 ASSLQRSSYNEQF
TRBJ2-7 . 9 TRBV28 ASSLSGGQY
TRBJ2-7 TRBD1 12 TRBV30 AWSRRTGEDEQY
TRBJ2-5 TRBD2 13 TRBV4-1 ASSQEGAGPETQY
TRBJ2-6 . 17 TRBV1 TSSQEGTSGRAGVSVLT
TRBJ1-6 . 12 TRBV13 ASSFDRRNSPLH
TRBJ2-1 . 13 TRBV12-5 ASGLGPGNSDEQF
TRBJ1-2 . 11 TRBV6-1 ASSVGGARGYT
TRBJ2-7 . 11 TRBV5-1 ASSQSEGREQY
TRBJ2-7 TRBD1 11 TRBV10-2 ATSTGTSYEQY
TRBJ2-3 . 11 TRBV19 ASSISERYTQY
TRBJ2-2 TRBD2 16 TRBV7-9 ASSLISGASGRSGELF
TRBJ2-1 TRBD2 13 TRBV9 ASSARDYITGEQF
TRBJ1-2 TRBD1 13 TRBV19 ASSNPGTENYGYT
TRBJ2-3 . 13 TRBV18 ASSPPDRFTDTQY
TRBJ2-1 TRBD2 16 TRBV28 ASSLIASGSSAYNEQF